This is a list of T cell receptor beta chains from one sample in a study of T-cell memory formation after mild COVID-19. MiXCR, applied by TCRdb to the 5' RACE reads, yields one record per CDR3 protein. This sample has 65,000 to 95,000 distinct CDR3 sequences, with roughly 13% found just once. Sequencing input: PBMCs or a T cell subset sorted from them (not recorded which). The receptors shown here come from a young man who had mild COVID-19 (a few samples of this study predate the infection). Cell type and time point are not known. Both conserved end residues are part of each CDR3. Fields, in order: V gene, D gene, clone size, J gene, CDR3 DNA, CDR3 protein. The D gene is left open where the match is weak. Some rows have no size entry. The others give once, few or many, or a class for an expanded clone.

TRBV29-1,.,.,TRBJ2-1,TGCAGCGTTGCGGCAGGGATAACCTACAATGAGCAGTTCTTC,CSVAAGITYNEQFF
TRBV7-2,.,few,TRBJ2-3,TGTGCCAGCAGCTTCCCGAAAGAGCCACGGGGTGAGACAGATACGCAGTATTTT,CASSFPKEPRGETDTQYF
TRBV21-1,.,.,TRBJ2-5,TGTGCCAGCAGCATAAGGACTAGCGGGCAAGAGACCCAGTACTTC,CASSIRTSGQETQYF
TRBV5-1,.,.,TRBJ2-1,TGCGCCAGCAGCTTGGGTTATAGGGTTGAGCAGTTCTTC,CASSLGYRVEQFF
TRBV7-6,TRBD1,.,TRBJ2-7,TGTGCCAGCAGCCCGCGACAGGGGGGCTTCCACGAGCAGTACTTC,CASSPRQGGFHEQYF
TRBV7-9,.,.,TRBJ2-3,TGTGCCAGCAGCCCTGAGAGCACAGATACGCAGTATTTT,CASSPESTDTQYF
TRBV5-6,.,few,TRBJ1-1,TGTGCCAGCAGCTTGGTTACCGAGAACACTGAAGCTTTCTTT,CASSLVTENTEAFF
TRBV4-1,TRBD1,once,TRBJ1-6,TGCGCCAGCAGCCAAGCCGGGACAGGGTCCTATAATTCACCCATCCACTTT,CASSQAGTGSYNSPIHF
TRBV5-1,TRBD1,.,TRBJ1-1,TGCGCCAGCAGCTACCGGGACAGGGTCCGCATGAACACTGAAGCTTTCTTT,CASSYRDRVRMNTEAFF
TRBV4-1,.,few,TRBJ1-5,TGCGCCAGCAGCCTCTACCCCGGGGGCGGAGATCAGCCCCAGCATTTT,CASSLYPGGGDQPQHF
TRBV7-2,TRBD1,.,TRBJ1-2,TGTGCCAGCAGCTCAACCGGACCGACAGGGGTAAATGGCTACACCTTC,CASSSTGPTGVNGYTF
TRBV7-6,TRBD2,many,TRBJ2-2,TGTGCCAGCAGCTTATCCCTAGCGGGGGAGAACACCGGGGAGCTGTTTTTT,CASSLSLAGENTGELFF
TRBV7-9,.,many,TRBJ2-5,TGTGCCAGCAGCACCGATATCAGCCGGCGGGGGCCCCAAGAGACCCAGTACTTC,CASSTDISRRGPQETQYF
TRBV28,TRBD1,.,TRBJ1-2,TGTGCCAGCAGGTCAACCTCCTTAACAGGGGACGGCTACACCTTC,CASRSTSLTGDGYTF
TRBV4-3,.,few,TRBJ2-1,TGCGCCAGCAGCCAAGTTTGGGCTAGCGCCCGAGGGGATGAGCAGTTCTTC,CASSQVWASARGDEQFF
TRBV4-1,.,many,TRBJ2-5,TGCGCCAGCAGCCCATCTGTCGGGGTGGGAGAGACCCAGTACTTC,CASSPSVGVGETQYF
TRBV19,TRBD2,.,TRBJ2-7,TGTGCCAGTAGTATAGATAGCGGGCCGACCGAGCAGTACTTC,CASSIDSGPTEQYF
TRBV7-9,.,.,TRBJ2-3,TGTGCCAGCAGCTTACAGGGGACTTCGATCACAGATACGCAGTATTTT,CASSLQGTSITDTQYF
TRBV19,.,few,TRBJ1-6,TGTGCCAGTAGCCCCTACGGAGTCATCGGTTCACCCCTCCACTTT,CASSPYGVIGSPLHF
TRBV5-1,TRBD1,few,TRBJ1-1,TGCGCCAGCGGGACAGTTGGGCAGGACACTGAAGCTTTCTTT,CASGTVGQDTEAFF
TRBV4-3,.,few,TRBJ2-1,TGCGCCAGCAGACCCGGGACGTCAAAGTACAATGAGCAGTTCTTC,CASRPGTSKYNEQFF
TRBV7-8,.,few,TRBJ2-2,TGTGCCAGCAGCCGAAGACCGGGACTCAAAACCGGGGAGCTGTTTTTT,CASSRRPGLKTGELFF
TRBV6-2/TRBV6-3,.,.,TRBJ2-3,TGTGCCAGCAGTTACTGGAAGGTCACAGATACGCAGTATTTT,CASSYWKVTDTQYF
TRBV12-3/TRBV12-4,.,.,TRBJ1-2,TGTGCCAGCAGTTCTCCCGAGCAGGGCAACTATGGCTACACCTTC,CASSSPEQGNYGYTF
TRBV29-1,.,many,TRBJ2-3,TGCAGCGCCCTGGGGACTCACAACACAGATACGCAGTATTTT,CSALGTHNTDTQYF
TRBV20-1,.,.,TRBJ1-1,TGCAGTGCTAGTGGGGTAGGGGGGGACACTGAAGCTTTCTTT,CSASGVGGDTEAFF
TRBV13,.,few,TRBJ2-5,TGTGCCAGCAGCCGACGACAGGAGTTTGGGGAGACCCAGTACTTC,CASSRRQEFGETQYF
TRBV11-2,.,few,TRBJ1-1,TGTGCCAGCAGCGCACACGACACATTCACTTCGAACACTGAAGCTTTCTTT,CASSAHDTFTSNTEAFF